The 13 T cell receptor beta chains below all came from one sample that was sequenced in a study of T cells in Graves' hyperthyroidism and ophthalmopathy. Researchers amplified the TCR beta CDR3 regions from RNA transcripts. RT-PCR in the first round (using the HTBI primer set) targeted the TCR CDR3. TCRdb recomputed calls from the multiplex PCR reads with MiXCR, one row per CDR3 protein. The sample contains 370,000 or so distinct CDR3 sequences, more than 20% of which appear only once. Material for sequencing was blood. These receptors were obtained from a man in his fifties with Graves' hyperthyroidism.

This clonotype turned up a few times. V gene TRBV3-1 combines with J gene TRBJ2-5; TRBD2 matches 8 bases. With 3 bases clipped from V and 2 bases from J, the junction kept 5 bases outside the gene matches. The germline V gene has CDR1 LGHDT and CDR2 YNNKEL (reference sequence). The CDR3 runs to 15 residues. Here the CDR3 reads CASSQTLAVQETQYF. The DNA for the CDR3 is TGTGCCAGCAGCCAGACACTAGCGGTTCAAGAGACCCAGTACTTC.

The rearrangement joins TRBV7-2 to TRBJ2-1, with D possibly TRBD1 on 5 matching bases. CDR3 length: 13 residues. Germline values: CDR1 SGHTA, CDR2 FQGNSA. The ends were cut back, 1 base at V and 9 bases at J, with 10 bases in the middle. DNA of the CDR3: TGTGCCAGCAGCTTAGGGGGCATCGGTGAGCAGTTCTTC. Translation gives CASSLGGIGEQFF.

This clonotype was picked up one time. V and J are TRBV6-5 and TRBJ2-5; 9 bases map to TRBD2. Germline lookup yields CDR1 MNHEY and CDR2 SVGAGI. With V trimmed by 7 bases and J by 6 bases, 9 bases remained unmatched. The CDR3 has 14 amino acids. The CDR3 nucleotides are TGTGCCAGCACTTCTGGGCGGGAGGGGCAGACCCAGTACTTC. It encodes CASTSGREGQTQYF.

The V and J genes are TRBV24-1 and TRBJ2-1; possible D gene TRBD2, 6 bases. Trimming stripped 5 bases from V and 13 bases from J, with 17 bases between. Germline CDR1 is KGHDR and CDR2 is SFDVKD. The CDR3 covers 13 residues. CDR3 residues: CATSAPLTRYQFF. The CDR3 coding sequence is TGTGCCACCAGTGCTCCATTGACTAGATATCAGTTCTTC.

This clonotype has more than one count but fewer than ten. This rearrangement joins TRBV2 to TRBJ1-1, with TRBD1 identical over 8 bases. The germline gives CDR1 SNHLY, CDR2 FYNNEI. This CDR3 contains 15 residues. Germline trimming cut 6 bases from V and 3 bases from J; bases unmatched to any gene: 9. CDR3 sequence (DNA): TGTGCCAGCAGGGACCCGCAGGGGGCTTACACTGAAGCTTTCTTT. This sequence encodes CASRDPQGAYTEAFF.

The V gene is TRBV24-1, the J gene TRBJ2-5; the D is unclear. Germline V gene data show CDR1 as KGHDR and CDR2 as SFDVKD. V was pared by 9 bases and J by 1 base, with 8 bases between. This CDR3 is 12 amino acids long. The CDR3 here is CATGNPQETQYF. CDR3 DNA: TGTGCCACCGGGAACCCCCAAGAGACCCAGTACTTC.

As for this clonotype: The junction differs from germline at one of its ends, possibly a read error. This chain links TRBV6-1 with TRBJ2-7; D uncertain. CDR3 length equals 15 residues. The germline gives CDR1 MNHNS, CDR2 SASEGT. DNA of the CDR3: TGTGCCGGCAGTGAAAGGGCGGTTAGCTCCTACGAGCAGTACTTC. This translates into CAGSERAVSSYEQYF.

This clonotype came up many times. V usage is TRBV5-1 and J usage is TRBJ2-3; D remains ambiguous. CDR3 length equals 14 residues. Trimming removed 3 bases from V and 10 bases from J, with 18 bases in between. Germline V gene lookup returns CDR1 SGHRS and CDR2 YFSETQ. The CDR3 DNA follows: TGCGCCAGCAGCTCCTACCCCTCCGGACGATCGCAGTATTTT. Protein: CASSSYPSGRSQYF.

Here the CDR3 reads CAREEQGGKNIQYF. The CDR3 DNA follows: TGTGCCAGGGAGGAGCAGGGAGGAAAAAACATTCAGTACTTC. The chain employs TRBV2 and TRBJ2-4; possibly TRBD2 for D (6 bases). This CDR3 spans 14 amino acids. Germline V CDR1 and CDR2: SNHLY, FYNNEI. Trimming stripped 9 bases from V and 4 bases from J, with 16 bases between.

The chain links TRBV24-1 to TRBJ2-5; D possibly corresponds to TRBD1 (6 bases). This CDR3 has 15 residues. Trimming cost V 5 bases and J 4 bases, with 16 bases left between them. Germline-derived CDR1 and CDR2 are KGHDR and SFDVKD. CDR3 sequence reads: CATSGYRASRETQYF. CDR3 bases: TGTGCCACCAGTGGGTACAGGGCATCCCGAGAGACCCAGTACTTC.

The J gene is TRBJ2-7, the V gene TRBV6-1, with a weak D call TRBD1 (6 bases). Germline CDR1 and CDR2: MNHNS and SASEGT. This CDR3 region has 14 residues. V lost 3 bases and J 2 bases, leaving 11 bases between the germline ends. CDR3: CASSDRDIAYEQYF. The CDR3 bases are TGTGCCAGCAGTGACCGGGACATAGCCTACGAGCAGTACTTC.

V is TRBV9 and J is TRBJ2-7, with TRBD1 matching 9 bases. Germline V CDR1 and CDR2: SGDLS, YYNGEE. This CDR3 has 16 amino acids. After removal of 3 bases from V and 5 bases from J, the junction contained 12 bases not matched to a gene. The CDR3 DNA sequence: TGTGCCAGCAGCGAAAGAACAGGGGGCGGGAAGGACGAGCAGTACTTC. Translated, it gives CASSERTGGGKDEQYF.

The V and J genes are TRBV6-1 and TRBJ1-5; TRBD1 aligns across 7 bases. Germline V gene sequence: CDR1 MNHNS, CDR2 SASEGT. CDR3 length: 16 amino acids. The J segment lost 4 bases and the V segment lost 4 bases, leaving 10 bases of the junction unmatched. The CDR3 is CASSADPPGGNQPQHF. As DNA, the CDR3 is TGTGCCAGCAGTGCGGACCCTCCAGGGGGGAATCAGCCCCAGCATTTT.